The clone carrying this T cell receptor (beta chain) was seen many times. The antigen remains unidentified. As handled by the study authors: A classifier of distant metastasis in papillary thyroid cancer was built from CDR3 differences (across clinicopathological groups). TCRdb reprocessed the PCR reads via MiXCR. TCRdb, not the authors, supplied the V and J calls. The sample consists of over 20,000 clones, 20% to 30% of them appearing once. These data come from a study of metastatic and nonmetastatic thyroid tumors. Study details: It was across blood and tumor or nodule tissue from malignant and benign thyroid patients that repertoires were compared.

Study-wide results and limits: It was reportedly found that TCR beta diversity was significantly higher in malignant thyroid tumors than in benign nodules, a difference seen in both blood and tumor samples.

In germline, CDR1 is SGHVS, CDR2 FQNEAQ. CDR3 size: 15 residues. The ends lost 6 bases at V and 0 bases at J; junction bases unmatched: 4. Patients had received no treatment of any kind before thyroid surgery. The sequence was collected from a male donor with papillary thyroid cancer or a benign thyroid nodule (not recorded which). Some clones in this sample may be carry-over from other donors' samples. The genes are TRBV7-8 and TRBJ2-3; TRBD2 matches at 9 bases. Sequences were obtained from tumor tissue. The CDR3 coding sequence is TGTGCCAGCAGGCTAGCGGGACATAGCACAGATACGCAGTATTTT. Amino acid sequence: CASRLAGHSTDTQYF.